The text below deals with one TCR beta chain. The antigen is not known. The data stem from a study of cytomegalovirus exposure and HLA in healthy donors. General study points: The investigators catalogued 150 to 200 TCR beta chains as cytomegalovirus-associated.

Researchers ran the PCR with 60 Vbeta and 13 Jbeta primers. Clones were read by immunoSEQ multiplex PCR, and TCRdb kept only the in-frame ones, dropping some. The sample yields around 110,000 clones, roughly 82% seen once. The ends were cut back, 2 bases at V and 2 bases at J, with 4 bases in the middle. Germline V gene data show CDR1 as LGHNT and CDR2 as FRNRAP. This CDR3 contains 12 residues. The material sequenced was PBMCs. The V call is TRBV12-5, the J call TRBJ2-7, with D unresolved. The TCR originated in a male donor in good health and CMV-seropositive. The CDR3 DNA reads TGTGCTAGTGGTTTGTCCACCTACGAGCAGTACTTC. As protein: CASGLSTYEQYF.